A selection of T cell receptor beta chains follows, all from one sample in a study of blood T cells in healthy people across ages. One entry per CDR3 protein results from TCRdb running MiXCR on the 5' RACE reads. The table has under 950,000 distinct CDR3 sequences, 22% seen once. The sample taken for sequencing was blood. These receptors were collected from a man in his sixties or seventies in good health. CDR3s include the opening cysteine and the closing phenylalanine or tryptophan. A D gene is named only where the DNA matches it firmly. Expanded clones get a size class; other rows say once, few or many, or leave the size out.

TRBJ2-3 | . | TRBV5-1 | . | TGCGCCAGCAGCTTAGGAACAAATACGCAGTATTTT | CASSLGTNTQYF
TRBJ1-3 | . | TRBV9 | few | TGTGCCAGCAGCGTAGCGGAATCTGGAAACACCATATATTTT | CASSVAESGNTIYF
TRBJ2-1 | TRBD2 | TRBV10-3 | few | TGTGCCATCAGAGCCGGGACTAGCGGGGAGGAGCAGTTCTTC | CAIRAGTSGEEQFF
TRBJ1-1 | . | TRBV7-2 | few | TGTGCCAGCAGGACCCAGGGTCGCCTCGCTGAAGCTTTCTTT | CASRTQGRLAEAFF
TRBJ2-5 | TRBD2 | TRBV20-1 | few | TGCAGTGCTTACTGGACTAGCGGAAAGACCCAGTACTTC | CSAYWTSGKTQYF
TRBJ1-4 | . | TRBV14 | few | TGTGCCAGCAGCCTGAACATACCGTGGAATGAAAAGCTGTTTTTT | CASSLNIPWNEKLFF
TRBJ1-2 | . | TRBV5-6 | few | TGTGCCAGCAGCTTGAAAAACGTCAACTATGGCTACACCTTC | CASSLKNVNYGYTF
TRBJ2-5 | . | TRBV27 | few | TGTGCCAGCAGCGATGTAGGGTCTCAAGAGACCCAGTACTTC | CASSDVGSQETQYF
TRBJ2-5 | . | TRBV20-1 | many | TGCAGTGCTGGTACGAAAGGGACCCAGTACTTC | CSAGTKGTQYF
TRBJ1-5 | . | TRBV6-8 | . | TGTGCCAGCAGCCACCGGGAGCCCTTCTCTCACCAGCATTTT | CASSHREPFSHQHF
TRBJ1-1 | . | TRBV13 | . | TGTGCCAGCGGGTTGGTGCAGGGGTTGAACACTGAAGCTTTCTTT | CASGLVQGLNTEAFF
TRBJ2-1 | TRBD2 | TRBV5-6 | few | TGTGCCAGCGGAAGCGGGACCCACTCCAATGAGCAGTTCTTC | CASGSGTHSNEQFF
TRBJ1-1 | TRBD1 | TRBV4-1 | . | TGCGCCAGCAGCCAATTTCCCCCCAGGGGGGGGCGGAACACTGAAGCTTTCTTT | CASSQFPPRGGRNTEAFF
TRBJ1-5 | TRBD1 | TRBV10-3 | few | TGTGCCATCGGGACAGGGGATCAGCCCCAGCATTTT | CAIGTGDQPQHF
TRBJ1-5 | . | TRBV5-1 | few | TGCGCCAGCAGCTTGGTTGCAAATAGCAATCAGCCCCAGCATTTT | CASSLVANSNQPQHF